The 5 T cell receptor beta chains reported below all come from one sample, sequenced in a study of blood T cell repertoires in COVID-19. Using immunoSEQ multiplex PCR, the repertoire was profiled, and TCRdb retains in-frame clones only, with some absent. The sample lists under 200,000 clones, about 81% seen once, with around 7.8% in the top ten. The sample comprised PBMCs or T cells enriched from blood (not recorded which). These receptors were collected from a man over 45 who had recovered from COVID-19.

This clone was counted a single time. The chain uses TRBV19 and TRBJ1-4, with 9 bases aligning to TRBD1. Trimming took 4 bases from V and 6 from J; bases not matched to a gene: 6. The CDR3 is made up of 15 amino acids. Per the germline V gene, CDR1 is LNHDA and CDR2 is SQIVND (reference sequence). In DNA form, the CDR3 reads TGTGCCAGTAGTACCGGGACAGGGAGTCATGAAAAACTGTTTTTT. Translation gives CASSTGTGSHEKLFF.

This clone was found once. The V call is TRBV12-3 or TRBV12-4, the J call TRBJ1-2; D not resolved. The CDR3 runs to 13 residues. Trimming shortened V by 7 bases and J by 2 bases, and 11 bases separated the two germline ends. CDR3 in amino acids: CASTPNINYGYTF. Written as DNA, the CDR3 is TGTGCCAGCACGCCCAACATAAACTATGGCTACACCTTC.

The chain has TRBV12-3 or TRBV12-4 and TRBJ2-1; D is uncertain. The CDR3 consists of 13 residues. The V end lost 3 bases, the J end lost 10 bases, and 13 bases lay between the germline ends. The CDR3 sequence: CASSLGSSDEQFF. The CDR3, as DNA: TGTGCCAGCAGTTTGGGCAGCTCCGACGAGCAGTTCTTC.

The V gene is TRBV18, the J gene TRBJ1-1; 9 bases line up with TRBD1. The germline gives CDR1 KGHSH, CDR2 LQKENI. The CDR3 covers 14 residues. J was trimmed by 7 bases and V by 2 bases; bases with no gene match: 5. The CDR3 here is CASSPGTGSVEAFF. The CDR3 bases are TGTGCCAGCTCACCAGGGACAGGGTCTGTTGAAGCTTTCTTT.

V usage is TRBV6-6 and J usage is TRBJ1-1; D is uncertain. The V gene lost 0 bases and the J gene lost 4 bases, with 6 bases spanning the gap. Germline CDR1 is MNHNY and CDR2 is SVGAGI (reference sequence). CDR3 size: 13 residues. The CDR3 loop reads CASSYSGGTEAFF. In nucleotides, the CDR3 is TGTGCCAGCAGTTACTCGGGAGGCACTGAAGCTTTCTTT.